This T cell receptor (beta chain) was identified in a study of T-cell memory formation after mild COVID-19. Study information: Largely, TCR clusters stayed within a single donor. Study-level findings and limits: Mainly CM and EM harbored the contracting CD4+ clones; mainly EMRA harbored the CD8+ ones.

Amplification by 5'RACE using constant-segment primers produced TCR alpha and TCR beta cDNA libraries that carried sample barcodes and UMIs. TCRdb analysed the 5' RACE reads with MiXCR anew, one entry per CDR3 protein. The table has about 260,000 distinct CDR3 sequences, 15% to 20% seen once. As regards this clonotype: What it recognizes is unknown.

Per the germline V gene, CDR1 is DFQATT and CDR2 is SNEGSKA (reference sequence). The trim removed 0 bases at V and 0 bases at J, leaving 10 bases unmatched. The CDR3 is 19 amino acids. Source material: PBMCs or a T cell subset sorted from them (not recorded which). This TCR came from a man between 18 and 29 years old who had mild COVID-19 (a few samples of this study predate the infection). Cell type and time point are not known. The chain links TRBV20-1 to TRBJ2-1; 11 nucleotides line up with TRBD2. CDR3 in amino acids: CSARDVASGGFSSYNEQFF. In DNA form, the CDR3 reads TGCAGTGCTAGAGATGTGGCTAGCGGGGGGTTTAGCTCCTACAATGAGCAGTTCTTC.